Each of the 5 T cell receptor beta chains below was sequenced from the same sample in a study of tumor-infiltrating lymphocytes in primary liver carcinoma. Co-extracted RNA and DNA came from about 19-30 mg of unsorted bulk tissue. The template, roughly 0.45 ug total RNA, yielded TCR beta cDNA made with a constant-region primer. For TCR beta, libraries were produced by three nested multiplex PCR rounds using slightly modified ARM-PCR. With TRBV1-TRBV30 forward primers and a C-beta reverse primer, the first two PCR rounds were run for around 10 cycles each. TCRdb ran MiXCR on the multiplex PCR reads and lists one entry per CDR3 protein. The sample has 90,000 to 150,000 distinct CDR3 sequences; roughly 69% are singletons. Specimen: liver tumor tissue from sampling region 1. The subset was: tumor region T1, superior pole. These receptors were obtained from a woman aged 60 to 75 with primary liver carcinoma and hepatitis B virus infection.

By its share, this clonotype is medium-sized (0.01 to 0.1%). The CDR3 loop reads CAISDIGGTDTEAFF. Written as DNA, the CDR3 is TGTGCCATCAGTGATATCGGGGGGACAGACACTGAAGCTTTCTTT. The chain uses TRBV10-3 and TRBJ1-1; TRBD1 matches at 7 bases. V trimming: 3 bases; J trimming: 3 bases; junction bases outside the gene matches: 7. This CDR3 is 15 amino acids long. Germline CDR1 and CDR2: ENHRY and SYGVKD.

This clonotype was counted a few times. The junction shows a germline mismatch at one end, possibly a read error. The V call is TRBV6-5, the J call TRBJ2-1; TRBD1 is a possible D gene (7 bases). The germline gives CDR1 MNHEY, CDR2 SVGAGI. The CDR3 is 12 residues long. Written as DNA, the CDR3 is TGTGCCGGCAGGGGGGACAGCAATGAGCAGTTCTTC. Protein: CAGRGDSNEQFF.

This clonotype has ten or more counts. This chain uses TRBV4-1 with TRBJ1-2; 8 bases line up with TRBD1. The length of the CDR3 is 14 residues. V shed 3 bases, J shed 7 bases, and the junction held 7 bases outside the gene matches. The germline V gene encodes CDR1 MGHRA and CDR2 YSYEKL. CDR3 in amino acids: CASSQDQGARGYTF. In nucleotides, the CDR3 is TGCGCCAGCAGCCAGGATCAGGGGGCGCGTGGCTACACCTTC.

With respect to this clonotype: The conserved final phenylalanine or tryptophan is absent from the CDR3, which likely points to a read error. V and J are TRBV11-2 and TRBJ2-7; D gene ambiguous. The germline gives CDR1 SGHAT, CDR2 FQNNGV. The CDR3 consists of 13 residues. The CDR3 sequence: CASGLEILGEQYL. The DNA for the CDR3 is TGTGCCAGCGGCTTAGAGATATTAGGGGAGCAGTACCTC.

As concerns this clonotype: An end of the junction differs from the germline gene, which may be a read error. The genes are TRBV11-2 and TRBJ2-6, with TRBD1 as a possible D gene (6 bases). Per germline, CDR1 SGHAT and CDR2 FQNNGV. The CDR3 totals 14 residues. The CDR3 region has the DNA TGTGTCGGCAGCTTAGAGCCAGGGGCCAATGTCCTGACTTTC. Its protein is CVGSLEPGANVLTF.